This T cell receptor (beta chain) originates from a study of early T cells in non-severe SARS-CoV-2 infection. Trimming shortened V by 5 bases and J by 5 bases, and 8 bases separated the two germline ends. CDR1 SGHRS and CDR2 YFSETQ come from the germline V gene. The CDR3 runs to 11 residues. MiXCR, applied by TCRdb to the 5' RACE reads, yields one record per CDR3 protein. The table has 75,000 to 100,000 distinct CDR3 sequences, more than 12% seen once; the top ten hold roughly 6%. The TCR comes from an adult who was a healthcare worker with PCR-confirmed SARS-CoV-2 infection or an uninfected control (not recorded which). The V and J genes are TRBV5-1 and TRBJ2-7, with D possibly TRBD1 on 6 matching bases. Sequenced input: whole blood. CDR3 DNA: TGCGCCAGCAGACAGGGCCACGAGCAGTACTTC. Translation: CASRQGHEQYF.